This passage covers 23 T cell receptor beta chains from one sample sequenced in a study of identical twins. One entry per CDR3 protein results from TCRdb running MiXCR on the 5' RACE reads. In the table there are under 350,000 distinct CDR3 sequences, roughly 9.8% of which are singletons. These sequences were also reported in another study, on yellow fever vaccine responses in identical twins.

The specimen was CD8+ T cells sorted from blood. These receptors were obtained from a woman under 30 in good health.

This clonotype was seen at least ten times. The chain couples TRBV9 to TRBJ2-6; D perhaps matches TRBD2 (5 bases). CDR3 size: 18 residues. Germline-derived CDR1 and CDR2 are SGDLS and YYNGEE. V lost 1 base and J 0 bases, leaving 14 bases between the germline ends. The CDR3 region has the DNA TGTGCCAGCAGCGTACGTAGGGAGTGGGACTCTGGGGCCAACGTCCTGACTTTC. Its translation is CASSVRREWDSGANVLTF.

CDR3 residues: CASSATGTQYF. DNA for the CDR3: TGTGCCAGCAGCGCCACCGGGACCCAGTACTTC. V usage is TRBV12-3 or TRBV12-4 and J usage is TRBJ2-5; D gene ambiguous. V dropped 6 bases and J dropped 7 bases, with 9 bases sitting between them. The CDR3 has 11 amino acids.

CDR3 bases: TGTGCCCCCCCTCGAAACGGACTAGCGGGAAATTGCCACGAGCAGTACTTC. This codes for CAPPRNGLAGNCHEQYF. This chain connects TRBV3-1 to TRBJ2-7; TRBD2 matches at 12 bases. Germline loops: CDR1 LGHDT, CDR2 YNNKEL (reference sequence). The junction had 19 bases not matched to a gene; V was cut back by 11 bases and J by 5 bases. This CDR3 contains 17 residues.

This clonotype has a handful of counts. The rearrangement links TRBV7-2 to TRBJ2-5, with D possibly matching TRBD2 (6 bases). This CDR3 comprises 12 residues. Per the germline V gene, CDR1 is SGHTA and CDR2 is FQGNSA. V dropped 4 bases and J dropped 5 bases, with 8 bases sitting between them. In DNA form, the CDR3 reads TGTGCCAGCAGCTGGCGGGGCGAGACCCAGTACTTC. Protein sequence: CASSWRGETQYF.

The table lists this clonotype with many counts. The V gene is TRBV5-1, the J gene TRBJ1-5; D gene ambiguous. This CDR3 is built from 14 residues. From germline, CDR1 is SGHRS and CDR2 YFSETQ. V was cut by 7 bases and J by 5 bases, with 16 bases left in between. The CDR3 DNA reads as TGCGCCAGCGGGGATTATGAGATGGATCAGCCCCAGCATTTT. Protein sequence: CASGDYEMDQPQHF.

The chain links TRBV9 to TRBJ1-1, with D hard to call. The CDR3 extends over 16 amino acids. Trimming pared 1 base from V and 4 bases from J, leaving 17 bases between. CDR1 is SGDLS and CDR2 is YYNGEE in the germline V gene. The chain's CDR3 is CASSVSSDSTGTEAFF. Written as DNA, the CDR3 is TGTGCCAGCAGCGTAAGTTCCGACTCGACGGGCACTGAAGCTTTCTTT.

The table lists this clonotype with many counts. A junction boundary mismatches the germline segment, possibly from a read error. The chain combines TRBV5-1 with TRBJ2-7; D remains unclear. CDR3 length: 11 amino acids. CDR1 is SGHRS, CDR2 YFSETQ, per germline. This chain's CDR3 is CASSLGHEQYF. CDR3 nucleotides: TGTGCCAGCAGTTTAGGTCACGAGCAGTACTTC.

This clonotype has ten or more counts. J is TRBJ2-3 and V is TRBV7-2, with 9 bases fitting TRBD2. The CDR3 sequence is 16 residues long. Germline V lookup: CDR1 SGHTA, CDR2 FQGNSA. The V gene end was trimmed by 5 bases and the J gene end by 4 bases; junction bases not matched to a gene: 10. CDR3 protein: CASSLLAGLSSDTQYF. CDR3 DNA sequence: TGTGCCAGCAGCCTCCTAGCGGGGTTGAGTTCAGATACGCAGTATTTT.

This clonotype appeared many times. For the CDR3, the DNA is TGTGCCAGCAGTTACCTGACAGAAAACAATGAGCAGTTCTTC. It translates to CASSYLTENNEQFF. This rearrangement joins TRBV6-2 or TRBV6-3 to TRBJ2-1; a possible D gene is TRBD1 (5 bases). The CDR3 consists of 14 residues. The germline V and J ends were trimmed by 2 bases and 5 bases, with 10 bases remaining between them. The germline CDR1 and CDR2 sequences are MNHEY and SVGEGT.

V usage is TRBV29-1 and J usage is TRBJ2-1; D is unclear. Trimming pared 8 bases from V and 8 bases from J, leaving 25 bases between. The CDR3 runs to 15 residues. Germline V gives CDR1 SQVTM, CDR2 ANQGSEA. CDR3 sequence: CSSDGTLKNGDEQFF. CDR3 sequence (DNA): TGCAGCTCGGACGGTACCCTAAAGAATGGGGATGAGCAGTTCTTC.

This clonotype was found many times. The chain carries TRBV29-1 and TRBJ2-1; 8 nucleotides line up with TRBD2. Trimming removed 6 bases from V and 4 bases from J; junction bases left unmatched: 5. This CDR3 has 13 residues. Germline CDR1 SQVTM, CDR2 ANQGSEA. CDR3 in amino acids: CSVCIAGYNEQFF. In nucleotides, the CDR3 is TGCAGCGTCTGTATAGCGGGGTACAATGAGCAGTTCTTC.

This chain links TRBV5-5 with TRBJ2-3, with a tentative D call TRBD2 (5 bases). CDR3 length: 17 residues. Between the trimmed V and J ends, which lost 5 bases and 2 bases, there was a span of 21 bases. Germline CDR1 is SGHKS and CDR2 is YYEKEE (reference sequence). The CDR3 spells CASRRTEGTSPTDTQYF. The CDR3 coding sequence is TGTGCCAGCAGACGAACCGAGGGAACCTCCCCCACAGATACGCAGTATTTT.

V usage is TRBV20-1 and J usage is TRBJ1-1; no firm D call. The CDR3 covers 11 residues. V was trimmed by 5 bases and J by 0 bases, leaving 4 bases between them. Germline CDR1 is DFQATT and CDR2 is SNEGSKA (reference sequence). In DNA, the CDR3 is TGCAGTGCTGCAGTGAACACTGAAGCTTTCTTT. Amino acid sequence: CSAAVNTEAFF.

This clonotype appeared a few times. The chain joins TRBV6-2 or TRBV6-3 to TRBJ2-3, with 15 bases identical to TRBD2. V was clipped by 4 bases and J by 1 base; unmatched bases: 12. The CDR3 has 20 amino acids. Looked up from germline, CDR1 is MNHEY and CDR2 is SVGEGT. CDR3 nucleotides: TGTGCCAGCAGTTGGACTAGCGGGAGGGAGAGTGTCATCGGCACAGATACGCAGTATTTT. Amino acid sequence: CASSWTSGRESVIGTDTQYF.

CDR3 protein: CASSQDGGTHYGYTF. The CDR3 DNA follows: TGTGCCAGCAGCCAAGACGGGGGGACACACTATGGCTACACCTTC. This chain connects TRBV14 to TRBJ1-2; D possibly corresponds to TRBD1 (6 bases). The V end was cut by 0 bases, the J end by 3 bases, with 11 bases between. Germline-derived CDR1 and CDR2 are SGHDN and FVKESK. The CDR3 spans 15 residues. The complete variable domain, with remaining parts taken from reference TRBV14 and TRBJ1-2, reads EAGVTQFPSHSVIEKGQTVTLRCDPISGHDNLYWYRRVMGKEIKFLLHFVKESKQDESGMPNNRFLAERTGGTYSTLKVQPAELEDSGVYFCASSQDGGTHYGYTFGSGTRLTVV.

This clonotype appeared a few times. The chain couples TRBV27 to TRBJ2-7; tentative D call: TRBD1 (5 bases). Germline V gives CDR1 MNHEY, CDR2 SMNVEV (reference sequence). There are 14 residues in the CDR3. V was cut by 4 bases and J by 0 bases, with 10 bases left in between. This CDR3 is CASSSGRASYEQYF. DNA of the CDR3: TGTGCCAGCAGTTCCGGCAGGGCCTCCTACGAGCAGTACTTC.

This clonotype was observed many times. The chain links TRBV7-6 to TRBJ2-1; a weak D match, TRBD1 (5 bases). The CDR3 loop spans 13 amino acids. Germline V lookup: CDR1 SGHVS, CDR2 FNYEAQ. Trimming took 7 bases from V and 4 from J, leaving 11 bases between them. The CDR3 sequence is CASKLSGYNEQFF. In DNA, the CDR3 is TGTGCCAGCAAGCTCTCAGGGTACAATGAGCAGTTCTTC.

The gene calls are TRBV6-2 or TRBV6-3 and TRBJ2-5; D is unclear. CDR1 is MNHEY, CDR2 SVGEGT, per germline. This CDR3 region has 12 residues. V was cut by 2 bases and J by 5 bases, with 6 bases left in between. CDR3 sequence reads: CASSYDWETQYF. CDR3 DNA sequence: TGTGCCAGCAGTTACGATTGGGAGACCCAGTACTTC.

In its sample, this clonotype was seen many times. The chain has TRBV6-2 or TRBV6-3 and TRBJ2-2; 10 nucleotides line up with TRBD1. Germline V lookup: CDR1 MNHEY, CDR2 SVGEGT. V was pared by 6 bases and J by 3 bases, with 4 bases of the junction left unmatched. This CDR3 has 15 amino acids. Written as DNA, the CDR3 is TGTGCCAGCAGAATAGGGACAGGGGACACCGGGGAGCTGTTTTTT. Its translation is CASRIGTGDTGELFF.

This clonotype appeared a few times. The V call is TRBV6-1, the J call TRBJ2-7; D unresolved. Germline values: CDR1 MNHNS, CDR2 SASEGT. Trimming pared 7 bases from V and 0 bases from J, leaving 10 bases between. The CDR3 consists of 13 residues. CDR3 nucleotides: TGTGCCAGCATGCTGATGAGCTCCTACGAGCAGTACTTC. It yields the protein CASMLMSSYEQYF.

This clonotype was observed a few times. The chain joins TRBV7-8 to TRBJ2-1, with TRBD2 matching over 15 bases. Germline loops: CDR1 SGHVS, CDR2 FQNEAQ. Unmatched junction bases numbered 10, after V lost 5 bases and J lost 8 bases. The length of the CDR3 is 17 residues. The CDR3 DNA reads TGTGCCAGCAGCCCGACCGGGACTAGCGGGGGGCTAGATGAGCAGTTCTTC. Encoded protein: CASSPTGTSGGLDEQFF. The full variable domain, in which reference TRBV7-8 and TRBJ2-1 provide the parts outside the CDR3, is GAGVSQSPRYKVAKRGQDVALRCDPISGHVSLFWYQQALGQGPEFLTYFQNEAQLDKSGLPSDRFFAERPEGSVSTLKIQRTQQEDSAVYLCASSPTGTSGGLDEQFFGPGTRLTVL.

This clonotype showed up just a few times. The rearrangement uses TRBV28 and TRBJ2-2; 11 bases agree with TRBD2. Unmatched junction bases numbered 3, after V lost 3 bases and J lost 3 bases. This CDR3 region has 16 residues. CDR1 is MDHEN, CDR2 SYDVKM, per germline. The CDR3 reads CASSLTSGVYTGELFF. CDR3 DNA sequence: TGTGCCAGCAGTTTGACTAGCGGGGTCTACACCGGGGAGCTGTTTTTT.

In its sample, this clonotype was seen many times. The chain employs TRBV12-3 or TRBV12-4 and TRBJ2-5, with unresolved D. V lost 6 bases to trimming and J lost 5 bases, with 10 bases between them. This CDR3 region has 12 residues. CDR3 DNA: TGTGCCAGCAGACACACCAGGGAGACCCAGTACTTC. As protein: CASRHTRETQYF.